Each of the 31 T cell receptor beta chains below was sequenced from the same sample in a study of technical replicates of blood from a handful of donors. The protocol was immunoSEQ multiplex PCR, while the TCRdb copy is restricted to in-frame clones and leaves out a portion. This table holds 65,000 to 80,000 clones, 96% found once. The specimen sequenced was T cells isolated from PBMCs. These TCRs come from a human donor in good health.

J is TRBJ2-3 and V is TRBV7-3; D is possibly TRBD1 (6 bases). Germline V gives CDR1 SGHTA, CDR2 FQGTGA. This CDR3 region has 14 residues. The V end was cut by 5 bases, the J end by 2 bases, with 11 bases between. The CDR3 region is CASSPGAVTDTQYF. CDR3 DNA: TGTGCCAGCAGCCCAGGGGCAGTCACAGATACGCAGTATTTT.

The chain recombines TRBV10-3 with TRBJ1-1, with TRBD1 matching 8 bases. CDR3 length: 16 residues. The trim removed 3 bases at V and 5 bases at J, leaving 11 bases unmatched. CDR1 is ENHRY and CDR2 is SYGVKD in the germline V gene. The CDR3 protein is CAISEPDRGERTEAFF. CDR3 in DNA: TGTGCCATCAGTGAACCTGACAGGGGTGAAAGGACTGAAGCTTTCTTT.

This rearrangement joins TRBV10-3 to TRBJ2-5; weak D call: TRBD2 (6 bases). Per the germline V gene, CDR1 is ENHRY and CDR2 is SYGVKD. The CDR3 covers 13 residues. Trimming shortened V by 6 bases and J by 4 bases, and 12 bases separated the two germline ends. The CDR3 spells CAIRRDGPETQYF. DNA of the CDR3: TGTGCCATCAGGCGGGACGGTCCAGAGACCCAGTACTTC.

This rearrangement joins TRBV7-9 to TRBJ1-5; the match to TRBD1 covers 7 bases. This CDR3 is 15 amino acids long. In germline, CDR1 is SEHNR, CDR2 FQNEAQ (reference sequence). V lost 5 bases to trimming and J lost 0 bases; unmatched junction nucleotides: 4. CDR3: CASSRDRYSNQPQHF. The CDR3 DNA follows: TGTGCCAGCAGCCGGGACAGATATAGCAATCAGCCCCAGCATTTT.

The CDR3 sequence is CGTGQGDNQPQHF. DNA for the CDR3: TGTGGAACGGGTCAGGGGGACAATCAGCCCCAGCATTTT. The chain has TRBV6-5 and TRBJ1-5; 7 nucleotides align to TRBD1. This CDR3 is 13 amino acids long. Germline CDR1 is MNHEY and CDR2 is SVGAGI.

V and J are TRBV5-6 and TRBJ2-1, with 11 bases that match TRBD2. Germline V gives CDR1 SGHDT, CDR2 YYEEEE. V gave up 5 bases and J gave up 7 bases; unmatched junction bases: 20. The CDR3 has 19 residues. CDR3 sequence: CASRKRDRVVLAGVNEQFF. The CDR3 nucleotides read TGTGCCAGCAGAAAAAGGGACAGGGTAGTACTAGCGGGAGTAAATGAGCAGTTCTTC.

The V gene is TRBV7-9, the J gene TRBJ2-1, with 16 bases lining up with TRBD2. V dropped 2 bases and J dropped 7; count of bases not matched to a gene: 11. CDR1 is SEHNR, CDR2 FQNEAQ, per germline (reference sequence). The CDR3 is 19 residues long. The CDR3, as DNA: TGTGCCAGCAGCTTACCGGGACTAGCGGGAGGGCCCTCTAAGAATGAGCAGTTCTTC. Its translation: CASSLPGLAGGPSKNEQFF.

This rearrangement joins TRBV19 to TRBJ2-3, with TRBD2 identical over 7 bases. The V gene's germline CDR1 is LNHDA and CDR2 SQIVND (reference sequence). There are 18 residues in the CDR3. Trimming cost V 4 bases and J 1 base; bases outside gene matches: 14. The CDR3 coding sequence is TGTGCCAGTAGTACCCCCTCTGGGGCGGGAGTCGGCACAGATACGCAGTATTTT. Protein product: CASSTPSGAGVGTDTQYF.

V gene TRBV19 combines with J gene TRBJ1-2; D not certain. CDR1 LNHDA and CDR2 SQIVND come from the germline V gene (reference sequence). Deletions cut 7 bases from V and 4 bases from J, with 13 bases between. The CDR3 runs 13 residues. For the CDR3, the DNA is TGTGCCAGTAAAAGAGACCCGGGCTATGGCTACACCTTC. Its protein product is CASKRDPGYGYTF.

The rearrangement joins TRBV6-1 to TRBJ2-7; D is perhaps TRBD2 (5 bases). Germline V CDR1 and CDR2: MNHNS, SASEGT. This CDR3 has 14 residues. V lost 0 bases and J lost 5, with 11 bases in between. CDR3 coding DNA: TGTGCCAGCAGTGAAGCTGACTACCGGGACGAGCAGTACTTC. It encodes CASSEADYRDEQYF.

The chain joins TRBV29-1 to TRBJ2-1; 10 nucleotides align to TRBD1. CDR1 is SQVTM, CDR2 ANQGSEA, per germline. This CDR3 has 16 residues. Losses at the gene ends were 3 bases for V and 3 bases for J; bases not matched to a gene: 8. This chain's CDR3 is CSVEFVGQGIYNEQFF. The CDR3 region has the DNA TGCAGCGTTGAGTTTGTGGGACAGGGGATCTACAATGAGCAGTTCTTC.

J is TRBJ2-3 and V is TRBV6-1; possible D gene TRBD1, 6 bases. Trimming took off 6 bases at V and 2 bases at J, with 9 bases between the two ends. Per germline, CDR1 MNHNS and CDR2 SASEGT. This CDR3 has 13 residues. The CDR3 is CASRGTSTDTQYF. CDR3 sequence (DNA): TGTGCCAGCAGAGGGACATCCACAGATACGCAGTATTTT.

V is TRBV9 and J is TRBJ2-3; the D gene is possibly TRBD2 (6 bases). CDR1 is SGDLS and CDR2 is YYNGEE in the germline V gene. The CDR3 totals 15 residues. V lost 0 bases and J lost 2, with 10 bases in between. The CDR3, as DNA: TGTGCCAGCAGCGTAGACGGGAGCTACACAGATACGCAGTATTTT. Encoded protein: CASSVDGSYTDTQYF.

In this sample, this clone turned up once. The CDR3 is CASSYGGDNGYTF. The CDR3 coding sequence is TGTGCCAGCAGTTACGGGGGGGATAATGGCTACACCTTC. The chain couples TRBV6-5 to TRBJ1-2; a possible D gene is TRBD1 (5 bases). Germline V lookup: CDR1 MNHEY, CDR2 SVGAGI. This CDR3 comprises 13 residues. The V gene lost 2 bases and the J gene lost 6 bases, with 10 bases spanning the gap.

The CDR3 spells CASSRGIFYEQYF. Here the CDR3 DNA reads TGTGCCAGCAGCAGGGGGATCTTCTACGAGCAGTACTTC. The rearrangement links TRBV6-5 to TRBJ2-7, with 7 bases fitting TRBD1. CDR1 is MNHEY, CDR2 SVGAGI, per germline. The CDR3 runs 13 residues. Trimming cost V 6 bases and J 3 bases; bases outside gene matches: 5.

The chain uses TRBV4-3 and TRBJ2-5, with 11 positions matching TRBD2. V was pared by 3 bases and J by 8 bases, with 2 bases of the junction left unmatched. The CDR3 is made up of 13 amino acids. Germline V CDR1 and CDR2: LGHNA, YSLEER. DNA for the CDR3: TGCGCCAGCAGCCACGGACTAGCGGGTACCCAGTACTTC. Its translation: CASSHGLAGTQYF.

The gene calls are TRBV19 and TRBJ2-7, with 9 bases lining up with TRBD1. Germline loops: CDR1 LNHDA, CDR2 SQIVND (reference sequence). The junction had 4 bases not matched to a gene; V was cut back by 4 bases and J by 3 bases. The CDR3 runs 14 residues. In DNA form, the CDR3 reads TGTGCCAGTAGTAGGGACAGGGATTTCTACGAGCAGTACTTC. It translates to CASSRDRDFYEQYF.

The chain combines TRBV5-4 with TRBJ2-3; D not certain. The CDR3 has 13 amino acids. Deletions cut 6 bases from V and 1 base from J, with 9 bases between. Per the germline V gene, CDR1 is SGHNT and CDR2 is YYREEE (reference sequence). CDR3 in DNA: TGTGCCAGCACCCCCCTCCGCACAGATACGCAGTATTTT. It yields the protein CASTPLRTDTQYF. The variable domain in full, completed from reference TRBV5-4 and TRBJ2-3, reads ETGVTQSPTHLIKTRGQQVTLRCSSQSGHNTVSWYQQALGQGPQFIFQYYREEENGRGNFPPRFSGLQFPNYSSELNVNALELDDSALYLCASTPLRTDTQYFGPGTRLTVL.

The chain employs TRBV2 and TRBJ1-1; 8 nucleotides agree with TRBD1. CDR3 length: 13 residues. Germline-derived CDR1 and CDR2 are SNHLY and FYNNEI. The V gene end was trimmed by 2 bases and the J gene end by 7 bases; junction bases not matched to a gene: 3. The CDR3 DNA reads TGTGCCAGCAGTGAACTGGACAGGGATGAAGCTTTCTTT. It specifies CASSELDRDEAFF. The full variable domain, its missing parts supplied by reference TRBV2 and TRBJ1-1, is EPEVTQTPSHQVTQMGQEVILRCVPISNHLYFYWYRQILGQKVEFLVSFYNNEISEKSEIFDDQFSVERPDGSNFTLKIRSTKLEDSAMYFCASSELDRDEAFFGQGTRLTVV.

The chain has TRBV25-1 and TRBJ1-1; 8 bases are shared with TRBD1. CDR1 is MGHDK, CDR2 SYGVNS, per germline. This CDR3 contains 15 residues. The junction had 4 bases not matched to a gene; V was cut back by 4 bases and J by 0 bases. CDR3 nucleotide sequence: TGTGCCAGCAGTGCCTGGACAGGGCTGAACACTGAAGCTTTCTTT. Protein product: CASSAWTGLNTEAFF. Using reference TRBV25-1 and TRBJ1-1 for the parts outside the CDR3, the full variable domain is EADIYQTPRYLVIGTGKKITLECSQTMGHDKMYWYQQDPGMELHLIHYSYGVNSTEKGDLSSESTVSRIRTEHFPLTLESARPSHTSQYLCASSAWTGLNTEAFFGQGTRLTVV.

This chain connects TRBV5-5 to TRBJ1-5, with D maybe TRBD1 (6 bases). Germline V gene lookup returns CDR1 SGHKS and CDR2 YYEKEE (reference sequence). The V end was cut by 4 bases, the J end by 1 base, with 15 bases between. This CDR3 comprises 16 residues. The CDR3 nucleotides are TGTGCCAGCAGCCCGGTCTGGGGGCTGAGCAATCAGCCCCAGCATTTT. This codes for CASSPVWGLSNQPQHF.

In its sample, this clone was seen once. The V gene is TRBV10-3, the J gene TRBJ1-2, with 7 positions matching TRBD1. The ends lost 2 bases at V and 8 bases at J; junction bases unmatched: 11. CDR1 and CDR2 (germline): ENHRY, SYGVKD. The CDR3 length is 15 residues. The CDR3 DNA follows: TGTGCCATCAGTGAGCGTGCCGGGACAGATGTCGGCTACACCTTC. This sequence encodes CAISERAGTDVGYTF.

The J gene is TRBJ2-1, the V gene TRBV9; tentatively, D is TRBD2 (6 bases). The CDR3 consists of 12 residues. Trimming cost V 7 bases and J 7 bases, with 12 bases left between them. The germline gives CDR1 SGDLS, CDR2 YYNGEE. CDR3 DNA: TGTGCCAGCGGAGGGTTTAGGAATGAGCAGTTCTTC. This codes for CASGGFRNEQFF.

The rearrangement joins TRBV2 to TRBJ1-5; 9 bases agree with TRBD1. Germline trimming cut 5 bases from V and 3 bases from J; bases unmatched to any gene: 8. The CDR3 runs 16 residues. Germline lookup yields CDR1 SNHLY and CDR2 FYNNEI. CDR3 coding DNA: TGTGCCAGCAGTAAAGGACAGGGGTTATACAATCAGCCCCAGCATTTT. Translating gives CASSKGQGLYNQPQHF. The variable domain in full, completed from reference TRBV2 and TRBJ1-5, reads EPEVTQTPSHQVTQMGQEVILRCVPISNHLYFYWYRQILGQKVEFLVSFYNNEISEKSEIFDDQFSVERPDGSNFTLKIRSTKLEDSAMYFCASSKGQGLYNQPQHFGDGTRLSIL.

The V and J genes are TRBV28 and TRBJ1-5; D gene unclear. The ends were cut back, 5 bases at V and 6 bases at J, with 8 bases in the middle. CDR1 is MDHEN, CDR2 SYDVKM, per germline. This CDR3 contains 12 residues. CDR3 nucleotide sequence: TGTGCCAGCAGTCAAGTGGCTCAGCCCCAGCATTTT. Residues: CASSQVAQPQHF. The full variable domain, in which reference TRBV28 and TRBJ1-5 provide the parts outside the CDR3, is DVKVTQSSRYLVKRTGEKVFLECVQDMDHENMFWYRQDPGLGLRLIYFSYDVKMKEKGDIPEGYSVSREKKERFSLILESASTNQTSMYLCASSQVAQPQHFGDGTRLSIL.

This chain links TRBV27 with TRBJ2-7; the D gene is possibly TRBD1 (6 bases). CDR1 and CDR2 from the germline V gene are MNHEY and SMNVEV (reference sequence). The CDR3 sequence is 15 residues long. The V end was cut by 2 bases, the J end by 2 bases, with 13 bases between. In DNA, the CDR3 is TGTGCCAGCAGTTTAAGGACAGCTTCAACCTACGAGCAGTACTTC. Translation gives CASSLRTASTYEQYF.

V gene TRBV27 combines with J gene TRBJ1-5, with 8 bases fitting TRBD1. J lost 6 bases, V lost 3 bases, and 4 bases had no gene match. The V gene's germline CDR1 is MNHEY and CDR2 SMNVEV (reference sequence). The CDR3 is made up of 14 amino acids. Written as DNA, the CDR3 is TGTGCCAGCAGTTTCACAGGGGGTAGTCAGCCCCAGCATTTT. Translated, it gives CASSFTGGSQPQHF.

The V and J genes are TRBV29-1 and TRBJ2-7; 8 bases map to TRBD2. The CDR3 sequence is 13 residues long. The germline V gene encodes CDR1 SQVTM and CDR2 ANQGSEA. V gave up 8 bases and J gave up 7 bases; unmatched junction bases: 13. The CDR3 DNA follows: TGCAGCTATCAGAATGAGGGACTAGGGGAGCAGTACTTC. Amino acids: CSYQNEGLGEQYF.

The V and J genes are TRBV30 and TRBJ1-2; D is possibly TRBD1 (6 bases). V was clipped by 3 bases and J by 4 bases, with 12 bases between them. The CDR3 covers 13 residues. CDR1 and CDR2 from the germline V gene are GTSNPN and SVGIG (reference sequence). The CDR3 loop reads CAWSGGASYGYTF. Here the CDR3 DNA reads TGTGCCTGGAGCGGGGGGGCCTCCTATGGCTACACCTTC. The entire variable domain, with the rest obtained from reference TRBV30 and TRBJ1-2, is as follows: SQTIHQWPATLVQPVGSPLSLECTVEGTSNPNLYWYRQAAGRGLQLLFYSVGIGQISSEVPQNLSASRPQDRQFILSSKKLLLSDSGFYLCAWSGGASYGYTFGSGTRLTVV.

Notes on this clone: This sample includes further DNA sequences coding for the same CDR3. V is TRBV9 and J is TRBJ1-2, with D unclear. This CDR3 contains 14 residues. Trimming shortened V by 0 bases and J by 4 bases, and 10 bases separated the two germline ends. The V gene's germline CDR1 is SGDLS and CDR2 YYNGEE. The CDR3 bases are TGTGCCAGCAGCGTAGGGGGAGGCAGCTATGGCTACACCTTC. As protein: CASSVGGGSYGYTF.

The CDR3 is CASSAGTTGLAKNIQYF. For the CDR3, the DNA is TGTGCCAGCAGCGCCGGGACTACGGGACTAGCCAAAAACATTCAGTACTTC. The chain recombines TRBV27 with TRBJ2-4; 7 bases are a match to TRBD2. CDR3 length: 17 residues. CDR1 MNHEY and CDR2 SMNVEV come from the germline V gene (reference sequence). With V trimmed by 6 bases and J by 0 bases, 11 bases remained unmatched.